This TCR beta chain was retrieved from a study of regulatory T cells in long-lasting Graves disease. Turning to the study itself: Duration of antithyroid drug therapy among newly diagnosed Graves' patients was under 3 months.

Comment on this clonotype: The missing conserved phenylalanine or tryptophan at the end of this CDR3 makes a read error likely.

Sample time point: newly diagnosed GD, antithyroid drugs for less than 3 months. From PBMCs, RNA was extracted and then used to make the TCR library. The CDR3 length is 16 residues. The ends lost 1 base at V and 5 bases at J; junction bases unmatched: 5. Germline V gene lookup returns CDR1 LNHDA and CDR2 SQIVND (reference sequence). Construction of the TCR beta libraries employed iRepertoire HTBI primers in conjunction with Arm-PCR of CDR3 regions. MiXCR, applied by TCRdb to the multiplex PCR reads, yields one record per CDR3 protein. The data show more than 400,000 distinct CDR3 sequences, about 17% seen once. The same specimen was also included in a second study, on T cells in Graves' hyperthyroidism and ophthalmopathy. That work adds: Across 18 months, stable Graves' hyperthyroidism was marked by no progression to ophthalmopathy. The study left out patients who had uncontrolled infection, other autoimmune disease, pregnancy or lactation.

This sequence originates from a woman under 40 with Graves disease. Sequenced here: peripheral blood mononuclear cells (PBMCs), sampled at new diagnosis, from a patient treated with antithyroid drugs. The rearrangement joins TRBV19 to TRBJ2-3, with 11 bases fitting TRBD2. CDR3 residues: CASSIALAGGLDTQYS. In nucleotides, the CDR3 is TGTGCCAGTAGTATAGCCCTAGCGGGAGGACTAGATACGCAGTATTCT.